The source of this T cell receptor (beta chain) is a study of shared clonotypes between healthy human individuals. V lost 4 bases to trimming and J lost 3 bases; unmatched junction nucleotides: 5. Germline V lookup: CDR1 KGHSH, CDR2 LQKENI. The CDR3 is 15 residues long. Points on this clone: The antigen remains undetermined.

Sequencing used immunoSEQ multiplex PCR; TCRdb keeps in-frame clones, though not all of them. The sample carries around 2.1 million clones, around 95% recorded once. Study outcomes and limitations: Sharing across a few donors was seen in around 5.1% of naive CD4 clonotypes.

The sequenced material came from naive CD4+ T cells sorted from blood. The subset denotes: CD45RA+ positively selected. The origin of this receptor is a man between 18 and 29 years old in good health. The chain couples TRBV18 to TRBJ2-2, with 7 bases aligning to TRBD1. The DNA for the CDR3 is TGTGCCAGCTCACGCAGGGACAGTTACACCGGGGAGCTGTTTTTT. It codes for CASSRRDSYTGELFF.